This is a list of T cell receptor beta chains from one sample in a study of long-term antiretroviral therapy in people with HIV. Profiled with immunoSEQ multiplex PCR; TCRdb holds only in-frame clones, not every one. The repertoire holds 12,000 to 15,000 clones, with approximately 85% as singletons. Material: unsorted PBMCs, obtained 6.2 years after starting antiretroviral therapy. Every receptor here comes from a man aged 35 to 55 with HIV. Both conserved end residues are part of each CDR3. Each record gives: D gene, J gene, V gene, clone size, CDR3 DNA, CDR3 protein. D genes are given only for firm matches. Only part of the rows carry a size: once, few, many, or a class if the clone is expanded.

D: TRBD1
J: TRBJ1-1
V: TRBV5-6
size: NA
DNA: TGTGCCAGCAGCAACAGACAGGGAATGAGGAACACTGAAGCTTTCTTT
CDR3: CASSNRQGMRNTEAFF

D: TRBD2
J: TRBJ2-1
V: TRBV19
size: NA
DNA: TGTGCCAGTAGTTCAAGGACTAGCGGTGTCAATGAGCAGTTCTTC
CDR3: CASSSRTSGVNEQFF

D: NA
J: TRBJ2-5
V: TRBV15
size: NA
DNA: TGTGCCACCAGCAGGGGTGTGGAAGGGGAGACCCAGTACTTC
CDR3: CATSRGVEGETQYF

D: NA
J: TRBJ2-4
V: TRBV21-1
size: NA
DNA: TGTGCCAGCAGCAACCGGAGCTCTAATTGGCAGCTACTACCCAAAAACATTCAGTACTTC
CDR3: CASSNRSSNWQLLPKNIQYF

D: NA
J: TRBJ2-5
V: TRBV28
size: NA
DNA: TGTGCCAGCCTCATCAGGGGAAGGGGACAAGAGACCCAGTACTTC
CDR3: CASLIRGRGQETQYF

D: TRBD2
J: TRBJ2-1
V: TRBV28
size: NA
DNA: TGTGCCAGCAGACCCTCCCGTATACTAGCGGGAGCCTACAATGAGCAGTTCTTC
CDR3: CASRPSRILAGAYNEQFF

D: NA
J: TRBJ1-1
V: TRBV7-8
size: NA
DNA: TGTGCCAGCAGCCCGAATGCCGGAGGAGCTTTCTTT
CDR3: CASSPNAGGAFF

D: NA
J: TRBJ2-1
V: TRBV28
size: few
DNA: TGTGCCAGCAGTCGCCAGAGAACAGTTGACAATGAGCAGTTCTTC
CDR3: CASSRQRTVDNEQFF

D: NA
J: TRBJ2-4
V: TRBV6-6
size: NA
DNA: TGTGCCAGCAACGGACTAGCCAAAAACATTCAGTACTTC
CDR3: CASNGLAKNIQYF

D: NA
J: TRBJ1-1
V: TRBV2
size: NA
DNA: TGTGCCAGCAGCACATGGAACACTGAAGCTTTCTTT
CDR3: CASSTWNTEAFF

D: TRBD1
J: TRBJ1-4
V: TRBV7-2
size: NA
DNA: TGTGCCAGCAGCTCCCCGCCCCCGGACAGGGGGACTAATGAAAAACTGTTTTTT
CDR3: CASSSPPPDRGTNEKLFF

D: NA
J: TRBJ2-3
V: TRBV29-1
size: NA
DNA: TGCAGCGCCCCTACCGTCGGCAGGGTCACAGATACGCAGTATTTT
CDR3: CSAPTVGRVTDTQYF